This T cell receptor (beta chain) was retrieved from a study of blood T cells in healthy people across ages. PCR was performed a second time for roughly 6 to 12 cycles using a sample-barcoded 5' primer and a J-beta primer mix. TCRdb independently ran MiXCR on the 5' RACE reads; one entry per CDR3 protein. The sample carries around 1,000,000 distinct CDR3 sequences, 20% to 25% recorded once. The sample holds many counts of this clonotype. The junction shows a germline mismatch at one end, possibly a read error. Germline CDR1 and CDR2: MNHEY and SVGEGT. This CDR3 has 13 residues. These sequences were also reported in another study, on T cells of mothers and their children.

V gene TRBV6-2 or TRBV6-3 combines with J gene TRBJ1-1; weak D call: TRBD1 (6 bases). Sequenced: blood. This TCR was sampled from a girl aged 2-10 years in good health. Here the CDR3 reads CASSYTGGQSSLF. CDR3 bases: TGTGCCAGCAGTTACACAGGAGGACAGTCATCGCTCTTT.